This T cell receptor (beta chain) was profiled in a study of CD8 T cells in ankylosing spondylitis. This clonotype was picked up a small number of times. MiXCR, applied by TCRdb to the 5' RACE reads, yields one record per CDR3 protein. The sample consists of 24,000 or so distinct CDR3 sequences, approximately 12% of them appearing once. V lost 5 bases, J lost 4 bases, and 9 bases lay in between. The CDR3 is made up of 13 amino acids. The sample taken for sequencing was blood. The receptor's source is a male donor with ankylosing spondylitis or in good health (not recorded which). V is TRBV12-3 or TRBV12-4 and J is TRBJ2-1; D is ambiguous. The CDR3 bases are TGTGCCAGCAGTAGCGAACGGTACAATGAGCAGTTCTTC. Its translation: CASSSERYNEQFF.